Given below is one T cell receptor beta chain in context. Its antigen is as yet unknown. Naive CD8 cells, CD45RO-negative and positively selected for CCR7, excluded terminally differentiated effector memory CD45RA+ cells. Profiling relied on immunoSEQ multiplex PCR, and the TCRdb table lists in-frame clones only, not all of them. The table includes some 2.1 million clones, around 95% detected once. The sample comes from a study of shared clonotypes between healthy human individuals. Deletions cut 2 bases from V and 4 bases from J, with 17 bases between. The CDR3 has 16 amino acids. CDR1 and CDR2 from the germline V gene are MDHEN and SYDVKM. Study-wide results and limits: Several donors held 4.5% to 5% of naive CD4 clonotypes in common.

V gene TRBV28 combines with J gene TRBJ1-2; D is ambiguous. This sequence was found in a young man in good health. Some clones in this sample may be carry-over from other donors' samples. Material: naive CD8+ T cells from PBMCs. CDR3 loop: CASSLTLAASFYGYTF. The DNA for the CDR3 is TGTGCCAGCAGTTTAACCCTGGCGGCTTCCTTCTATGGCTACACCTTC.